This T cell receptor beta chain was captured by sequencing in a study of blood T cell repertoires in COVID-19. Study summary: Italy, Spain and the United States were the sources of the convalescent and acute COVID-19 samples.

In the case of this clone: The same CDR3 can be traced to other DNA sequences in this sample.

Per germline, CDR1 DFQATT and CDR2 SNEGSKA (reference sequence). The trim removed 3 bases at V and 4 bases at J, leaving 5 bases unmatched. The CDR3 consists of 13 residues. The protocol was immunoSEQ multiplex PCR, while the TCRdb copy is restricted to in-frame clones and leaves out a portion. In the table there are 25,000 to 35,000 clones, roughly 86% of which are singletons. Sequencing used peripheral blood. The clonotype comes from a human donor in a cohort sampled during active COVID-19. The donor label of this sample is uncertain. The chain couples TRBV20-1 to TRBJ2-7; 8 positions agree with TRBD1. The CDR3 spells CSASGRGRYEQYF. CDR3 bases: TGCAGTGCTAGTGGCAGGGGGCGATACGAGCAGTACTTC.